Listed below are T cell receptor beta chains from one sample, sequenced in a study of blood T cell repertoires in COVID-19. Clones were read by immunoSEQ multiplex PCR, and TCRdb kept only the in-frame ones, dropping some. This table has 230,000 or so clones, roughly 88% appearing once. The specimen was PBMCs or T cells enriched from blood (not recorded which). The receptors were gathered from a middle-aged woman with acute COVID-19. Both conserved end residues are part of each CDR3. A D gene is named only where the DNA matches it firmly. The size entry is marked missing in some rows and otherwise reads once, few, many or a size class.

V gene,CDR3 length,D gene,clone size,J gene,CDR3 DNA,CDR3 protein
TRBV5-8,14,NA,NA,TRBJ1-1,TGTGCCAGCAGTCGCCGGGGGATGAACACTGAAGCTTTCTTT,CASSRRGMNTEAFF
TRBV19,16,TRBD1,NA,TRBJ1-1,TGTGCCAGTAGTAAAAGACAGGGGGCGCGGGACACTGAAGCTTTCTTT,CASSKRQGARDTEAFF
TRBV11-2,13,NA,NA,TRBJ2-5,TGTGCCAGCAGCTACACAGGGTTAGAGACCCAGTACTTC,CASSYTGLETQYF
TRBV12-3/TRBV12-4,11,NA,NA,TRBJ1-1,TGTGCCAGCAGCACTCTCACTGAAGCTTTCTTT,CASSTLTEAFF
TRBV4-2,17,TRBD1,medium-sized,TRBJ2-7,TGTGCCAGCAGCCAAGCTCCTTGGGACAGGGGGCTCTACGAGCAGTACTTC,CASSQAPWDRGLYEQYF
TRBV2,15,TRBD1,NA,TRBJ2-2,TGTGCCAGCAGTTCGGACAGGGGATCGACCGGGGAGCTGTTTTTT,CASSSDRGSTGELFF
TRBV6-2/TRBV6-3,15,TRBD2,NA,TRBJ2-7,TGTGCCAGCAGTTACGCGGGCGGGAGCTCCTACGAGCAGTACTTC,CASSYAGGSSYEQYF
TRBV14,15,TRBD2,NA,TRBJ2-7,TGTGCCAGCAGCCAAGATTCGGGGGGGTCGCGGGAGCAGTACTTC,CASSQDSGGSREQYF
TRBV10-3,15,NA,NA,TRBJ1-1,TGTGCCATCAGTGATCTCGGGAGACAGAACACTGAAGCTTTCTTT,CAISDLGRQNTEAFF
TRBV4-3,14,TRBD1,once,TRBJ1-2,TGCGCCAGCAGCCAAGACCGGGACAGATATGGCTACACCTTC,CASSQDRDRYGYTF
TRBV7-2,16,NA,NA,TRBJ1-1,TGTGCCAGCAGTTTTCACTATCCTACTCAGGGCACTGAAGCTTTCTTT,CASSFHYPTQGTEAFF
TRBV7-9,18,TRBD2,NA,TRBJ2-1,TGTGCCAGCAGCTTTACCGGGACTAGCGGGGTTTCCTACAATGAGCAGTTCTTC,CASSFTGTSGVSYNEQFF
TRBV5-1,15,TRBD1,NA,TRBJ1-6,TGCGCCAGCAGTTTAGACAGGGGGCGTAATTCACCCCTCCACTTT,CASSLDRGRNSPLHF